The rows below give T cell receptor beta chains drawn from one sample of a study of human T cells and chemical hapten exposure. TCRdb passed the RACE reads through MiXCR, listing each CDR3 protein once. Counted here are 180,000 or so distinct CDR3 sequences, around 25% occurring once; the ten biggest clones make up 2% to 2.5%. The source material was whole blood, sampled in connection with sensitization to the hapten diphenylcyclopropenone (DPC). These receptor sequences come from a woman in her thirties or forties with alopecia areata. Some clones in this sample may be carry-over from other donors' samples. Both conserved end residues are trimmed from each CDR3. Each record gives: J gene, V gene, CDR3 protein.

>TRBJ2-1|TRBV24-1
ATSDLGFEQF
>TRBJ2-1|TRBV9
ASSPPGGYNEQF
>TRBJ1-1|TRBV4-3
ASSQDRSEAF
>TRBJ2-5|TRBV5-5
ASSLYPGTQETQY
>TRBJ2-3|TRBV29-1
SVADRGLNTQY
>TRBJ2-7|TRBV29-1
SVASWSDEQY
>TRBJ2-3|TRBV5-1
ASSQPGQETDTQY
>TRBJ2-1|TRBV20-1
SGEAGGGNNEQF
>TRBJ2-4|TRBV7-2
ASSLGGAAKNIQY
>TRBJ2-1|TRBV5-1
ASSLEAAAGTEQF
>TRBJ2-1|TRBV6-2/TRBV6-3
ASPPRTSGREGSYNEQF
>TRBJ2-1|TRBV29-1
SVHRRGLSGSGSYNEQF
>TRBJ2-7|TRBV28
ASSQTSDEQY
>TRBJ2-7|TRBV6-2/TRBV6-3
ASTLQAGSEQY
>TRBJ2-5|TRBV7-9
ASSSASAGGETQY
>TRBJ1-1|TRBV7-3
ASSLLVETEAF
>TRBJ2-5|TRBV7-2
ASSGLAREETQY
>TRBJ2-2|TRBV7-2
ASSLHRQENTGELF
>TRBJ2-1|TRBV7-9
ASSLGAYNEQF
>TRBJ2-5|TRBV4-1
ASSQEGRGRRETQY
>TRBJ2-3|TRBV9
ASSVEDTQY
>TRBJ1-2|TRBV10-1
ASSPGTGVLRYGYT
>TRBJ1-1|TRBV29-1
SVERAGGEAF
>TRBJ2-1|TRBV7-2
ASSLDWRSGQF
>TRBJ1-2|TRBV11-3
ASSLVRGEEGYT
>TRBJ2-7|TRBV28
ASSHRGGTYEQY
>TRBJ1-5|TRBV6-5
ASSSRGGPGQPQH
>TRBJ2-7|TRBV7-9
ASSLPTSSGRTYEQY
>TRBJ1-2|TRBV5-5
ASSYWGGAESYGYT
>TRBJ2-4|TRBV6-6
ASSSAGQGALDIQY
>TRBJ2-7|TRBV28
AIDGAYEQY
>TRBJ2-2|TRBV29-1
SVDQGWTGELF
>TRBJ2-2|TRBV4-1
ASRSFPPAGVPGELF
>TRBJ1-1|TRBV10-3
AISDQGANTEAF
>TRBJ2-5|TRBV29-1
SKKQGAGETQY
>TRBJ2-3|TRBV29-1
SVEGGGDTQY
>TRBJ2-3|TRBV5-1
ASTPDSHRSDTQY
>TRBJ2-5|TRBV28
ASTRYRGETQY
>TRBJ2-2|TRBV24-1
ATSDINSGTGELF
>TRBJ2-7|TRBV10-3
AISPGQDDGEQY
>TRBJ1-3|TRBV4-1
ASSQEWEGPGNTIY
>TRBJ2-3|TRBV2
ASSSGTGVRNTQY
>TRBJ2-4|TRBV20-1
SANPPATPTTTTSGRRTKNIQY
>TRBJ2-5|TRBV29-1
SVDPGGRKTQY
>TRBJ2-7|TRBV4-1
ASSQDWDQVGTSEQY
>TRBJ2-2|TRBV6-4
ASSEEVNTGELF
>TRBJ2-1|TRBV7-9
ASSLNEYNEQF
>TRBJ1-2|TRBV12-3/TRBV12-4
ASSFQGTLYGYT
>TRBJ1-1|TRBV7-9
ASSLDLGAPTEAF
>TRBJ2-5|TRBV9
ASSVVVPGMEETQY
>TRBJ1-3|TRBV21-1
ASSKVLRQSSGNTIY
>TRBJ2-1|TRBV20-1
SARDLASGGHNEQF
>TRBJ2-1|TRBV10-3
AISLGTGGVDEQF
>TRBJ1-1|TRBV20-1
SAREPGLRTTEAF
>TRBJ2-3|TRBV3-1
ASSRPTGDTQY
>TRBJ1-3|TRBV28
ATRFGNTIY
>TRBJ2-1|TRBV13
ASSLVRDIGAEEQF